Listed below are T cell receptor beta chains from one sample, sequenced in a study of blood T cell repertoires in COVID-19. The data were produced by immunoSEQ multiplex PCR, yet TCRdb's version contains in-frame clones alone and is incomplete. The profile shows over 150,000 clones, around 84% of them singletons. Sequenced input: peripheral blood. These TCRs come from a man between 50 and 59 years old with active or convalescent COVID-19. Both conserved end residues are part of each CDR3. Each record gives: J gene, D gene, clone size, V gene, CDR3 DNA, CDR3 protein. A D gene is named only where the DNA matches it firmly. Expanded clones get a size class; other rows say once, few or many, or leave the size out.

TRBJ1-2	NA	NA	TRBV4-2	TGTGCCAGCAGCCAAACAGGTTTATTGGGCGAGGGCTACACCTTC	CASSQTGLLGEGYTF
TRBJ1-1	TRBD1	NA	TRBV4-1	TGCGCCAGCAGCCAGGTGGACAGGGGCACTGAAGCTTTCTTT	CASSQVDRGTEAFF
TRBJ2-7	NA	NA	TRBV4-3	TGCGCCAGCAGCCAAGATATTGCGGGGAACTACGAGCAGTACTTC	CASSQDIAGNYEQYF
TRBJ2-7	TRBD1	NA	TRBV6-6	TGTGCCAGCAGCGTGGGACAGGGAACCTACGAGCAGTACTTC	CASSVGQGTYEQYF
TRBJ2-2	TRBD2	NA	TRBV13	TGTGCCAGCAGCCCCTTCACTAGCGGGAACACCGGGGAGCTGTTTTTT	CASSPFTSGNTGELFF
TRBJ2-2	TRBD1	NA	TRBV7-6	TGTGCCAGCTCTATTTCCCGGGACAGCACCGGGGAGCTGTTTTTT	CASSISRDSTGELFF
TRBJ1-3	TRBD1	NA	TRBV19	TGTGCCAGTAGGGCAGGGGGCGGCTCTGGAAACACCATATATTTT	CASRAGGGSGNTIYF
TRBJ1-5	NA	NA	TRBV5-5	TGTGCCAGCAGCTTGAAATGGCTGCGGGTCGGTGACTTGGAGGGTCAGCCCCAGCATTTT	CASSLKWLRVGDLEGQPQHF
TRBJ2-2	TRBD1	NA	TRBV2	TGTGCCAGCCGGGACAGGGGGCTTTCCGGGGAGCTGTTTTTT	CASRDRGLSGELFF
TRBJ1-1	TRBD1	few	TRBV2	TGTGCCAGCAGTGAACGAGGGGGCCCTGAAGCTTTCTTT	CASSERGGPEAFF
TRBJ1-6	NA	NA	TRBV6-4	TGTGCCAGCAGTGACCGGGCAGGGGATTCACCCCTCCACTTT	CASSDRAGDSPLHF
TRBJ2-1	NA	NA	TRBV28	TGTGCCAGCAGCTACCACAATGAGCAGTTCTTC	CASSYHNEQFF
TRBJ1-2	TRBD1	NA	TRBV18	TGTGCCAGCGGAGCCGGACAGGACTATGGCTACACCTTC	CASGAGQDYGYTF
TRBJ2-3	TRBD2	NA	TRBV5-1	TGCGCCAGCAGCTTGGCCAGCGGGGGGGCATATTTATCAGATACGCAGTATTTT	CASSLASGGAYLSDTQYF
TRBJ1-5	TRBD1	NA	TRBV7-2	TGTGCCAGCAGCTCATCCGGGACAGGGAATCAGCCCCAGCATTTT	CASSSSGTGNQPQHF
TRBJ1-1	NA	NA	TRBV3-1/TRBV3-2	TGTGCCAGCAGCCAAGCAGAAGAAGCTTTCTTT	CASSQAEEAFF
TRBJ1-1	NA	NA	TRBV27	TGTGCCAGCAGTTCACACTCAACAGGTCCAGGCACTGAAGCTTTCTTT	CASSSHSTGPGTEAFF
TRBJ2-7	TRBD1	NA	TRBV9	TGTGCCAGCAGCGGTGGACAGGACCTTAGATACGAGCAGTACTTC	CASSGGQDLRYEQYF
TRBJ2-7	NA	NA	TRBV2	TGTGCCAGCTCGGGGTATGCCTACGAGCAGTACTTC	CASSGYAYEQYF
TRBJ2-5	TRBD2	NA	TRBV4-2	TGTGCCAGCAGCCAAGATGGGGGACTAGCGGCGGAGACCCAGTACTTC	CASSQDGGLAAETQYF
TRBJ1-1	NA	once	TRBV24-1	TGTGCCACCAGTGATCTTATACAGGGAGACACTGAAGCTTTCTTT	CATSDLIQGDTEAFF
TRBJ2-3	NA	NA	TRBV6-5	TGTGCCAGCAGTTACCAGGGGTCCCGCACAGATACGCAGTATTTT	CASSYQGSRTDTQYF
TRBJ1-3	TRBD1	NA	TRBV19	TGTGCCAGTAATCGGGACAGGGGACGCCTCCACTCTGGAAACACCATATATTTT	CASNRDRGRLHSGNTIYF
TRBJ1-2	NA	NA	TRBV7-2	TGTGCCAGCAGCTTATATGGGGGCCCCTATGGCTACACCTTC	CASSLYGGPYGYTF
TRBJ2-7	TRBD2	NA	TRBV5-1	TGCGCCAGCAGTAAGGCTAGCGGTACCTACGAGCAGTACTTC	CASSKASGTYEQYF
TRBJ2-4	TRBD1	NA	TRBV2	TGTGCCAGCCGAACCACAGGGGTAGGAACCAAAAACATTCAGTACTTC	CASRTTGVGTKNIQYF
TRBJ2-7	NA	NA	TRBV5-1	TGCGCCAGCAGCTTCAGCAGGACCTACGAGCAGTACTTC	CASSFSRTYEQYF
TRBJ2-5	NA	NA	TRBV27	TGTGCCAGCAGTTTATTGGGACAAAGCCCCCAAGAGACCCAGTACTTC	CASSLLGQSPQETQYF
TRBJ1-5	NA	NA	TRBV6-5	TGTGCCAGCAGTCCTTCGGACGGGGTCTGGCCCCAGCATTTT	CASSPSDGVWPQHF